These 23 T cell receptor beta chains originate from one sample sequenced in a study of early T cells in non-severe SARS-CoV-2 infection. TCRdb redid the calling of the 5' RACE reads with MiXCR, one entry per CDR3 protein. The sample consists of roughly 100,000 distinct CDR3 sequences, about 12% of them appearing once. The source material was whole blood, sampled at baseline. All receptors come from an adult who was a healthcare worker with PCR-confirmed SARS-CoV-2 infection or an uninfected control (not recorded which).

The genes are TRBV7-2 and TRBJ2-2; TRBD2 matches at 13 bases. The germline gives CDR1 SGHTA, CDR2 FQGNSA. With V trimmed by 2 bases and J by 0 bases, 9 bases remained unmatched. The CDR3 totals 20 residues. The CDR3 sequence is CASSLTPVTSGGTNTGELFF. In nucleotides, the CDR3 is TGTGCCAGCAGCTTAACGCCGGTGACTAGCGGGGGGACGAACACCGGGGAGCTGTTTTTT.

There are a few counts of this clonotype. CDR3 residues: CASSPDLRVTGELFF. The CDR3 DNA sequence: TGTGCCAGCAGCCCTGACTTAAGGGTCACCGGGGAGCTGTTTTTT. J is TRBJ2-2 and V is TRBV7-3; D unclear. Trimming removed 5 bases from V and 4 bases from J, with 14 bases in between. The CDR3 is 15 residues long. CDR1 is SGHTA, CDR2 FQGTGA, per germline. Looking up the rest from reference TRBV7-3 and TRBJ2-2 gives the full variable domain: GAGVSQTPSNKVTEKGKYVELRCDPISGHTALYWYRQSLGQGPEFLIYFQGTGAADDSGLPNDRFFAVRPEGSVSTLKIQRTERGDSAVYLCASSPDLRVTGELFFGEGSRLTVL.

At least ten counts were recorded for this clonotype. The chain uses TRBV12-3 or TRBV12-4 and TRBJ2-1, with D possibly being TRBD2 (5 bases). V was pared by 5 bases and J by 4 bases, with 9 bases between. The CDR3 runs 13 residues. The chain's CDR3 is CASSPGLYNEQFF. CDR3 bases: TGTGCCAGCAGTCCCGGACTGTACAATGAGCAGTTCTTC.

CDR3 DNA sequence: TGTGCCAGCAGCTCATCCTTAGCGGGGGCTGAGACCCAGTACTTC. This codes for CASSSSLAGAETQYF. This sequence joins TRBV5-4 and TRBJ2-5; 9 nucleotides agree with TRBD2. Looked up from germline, CDR1 is SGHNT and CDR2 is YYREEE (reference sequence). The CDR3 is made up of 15 amino acids. Losses at the gene ends were 3 bases for V and 5 bases for J; bases not matched to a gene: 8.

The chain recombines TRBV18 with TRBJ1-1; 10 bases align to TRBD1. Germline trimming cut 6 bases from V and 4 bases from J; bases unmatched to any gene: 8. Germline assignment: CDR1 KGHSH and CDR2 LQKENI. CDR3 length: 15 residues. CDR3 sequence (DNA): TGTGCCAGCTCTCCGTTGACAGGGGGCTTCACTGAAGCTTTCTTT. It is translated as CASSPLTGGFTEAFF. Based on the CDR3 plus reference TRBV18 and TRBJ1-1, the full variable domain is NAGVMQNPRHLVRRRGQEARLRCSPMKGHSHVYWYRQLPEEGLKFMVYLQKENIIDESGMPKERFSAEFPKEGPSILRIQQVVRGDSAAYFCASSPLTGGFTEAFFGQGTRLTVV.

This clonotype was counted at least ten times. The chain links TRBV27 to TRBJ2-7; 14 bases match TRBD2. J gave up 2 bases and V 5 bases, and 11 bases lay outside the gene matches. The CDR3 covers 18 residues. In germline, CDR1 is MNHEY, CDR2 SMNVEV (reference sequence). CDR3 bases: TGTGCCAGCAGTCCCGGGACTAGCGGGAGAAGGGGCCCCTACGAGCAGTACTTC. Its protein is CASSPGTSGRRGPYEQYF.

Only a few counts were recorded for this clonotype. The CDR3 is CASSPPGTKSSGANVLTF. The CDR3 region has the DNA TGTGCCAGCAGCCCCCCCGGGACTAAATCCTCTGGGGCCAACGTCCTGACTTTC. This chain joins TRBV11-2 and TRBJ2-6, with 7 bases fitting TRBD2. Trimming took 5 bases from V and 0 from J; bases not matched to a gene: 10. The germline CDR1 and CDR2 sequences are SGHAT and FQNNGV. CDR3 size: 18 residues.

This clonotype was seen only a few times. The CDR3 region has the DNA TGTGCCAGCAGCCCCCCGGGACTAGTAGCCGCCAATGAGCAGTTCTTC. Translating it yields CASSPPGLVAANEQFF. The chain couples TRBV7-3 to TRBJ2-1, with 8 bases matching TRBD2. The V segment lost 5 bases and the J segment 6 bases; nucleotides outside the gene matches: 12. This CDR3 has 16 residues. CDR1 and CDR2 (germline): SGHTA, FQGTGA.

V usage is TRBV10-3 and J usage is TRBJ1-1; 11 nucleotides line up with TRBD1. This CDR3 region has 15 residues. Germline assignment: CDR1 ENHRY and CDR2 SYGVKD. V gave up 8 bases and J gave up 1 base; unmatched junction bases: 6. The CDR3, as DNA: TGTGCCATCGCAGGGACAGGGGGATCGAACACTGAAGCTTTCTTT. Translation: CAIAGTGGSNTEAFF.

The chain uses TRBV21-1 and TRBJ2-5; the table's D call of TRBD1 was not tested on the DNA. TRBV21-1 represents a pseudogene. This CDR3 spans 16 amino acids. CDR3 nucleotide sequence: TGTGCCAGCAGCAAAAGGGGGGAGGAGACCCAAGAGACCCAGTACTTC. Protein sequence: CASSKRGEETQETQYF.

V usage is TRBV12-3 or TRBV12-4 and J usage is TRBJ2-7, with 7 bases matching TRBD1. After removal of 3 bases from V and 6 bases from J, the junction contained 11 bases not matched to a gene. This CDR3 has 15 amino acids. The CDR3 DNA reads as TGTGCCAGCAGTTTTGCTGGGGGACAGAGGGGCGAGCAGTACTTC. Translation gives CASSFAGGQRGEQYF.

This clonotype has only a few counts. The chain couples TRBV6-5 to TRBJ2-2; 8 bases match TRBD2. This CDR3 has 18 residues. Germline V lookup: CDR1 MNHEY, CDR2 SVGAGI. The V segment lost 2 bases and the J segment 2 bases; nucleotides outside the gene matches: 10. The CDR3 DNA follows: TGTGCCAGCAGTTACACCCTCCAGCGGGAGTCCAACACCGGGGAGCTGTTTTTT. It yields the protein CASSYTLQRESNTGELFF.

This clonotype was counted only a few times. V gene TRBV4-1 combines with J gene TRBJ2-7; the D gene is possibly TRBD2 (5 bases). V was pared by 3 bases and J by 6 bases, with 9 bases between. CDR1 and CDR2 from the germline V gene are MGHRA and YSYEKL. The CDR3 consists of 12 residues. CDR3 residues: CASSHPLAEQYF. The CDR3 region has the DNA TGCGCCAGCAGCCACCCCCTAGCCGAGCAGTACTTC.

This clonotype appeared many times. The V and J genes are TRBV5-1 and TRBJ2-1; 9 bases align to TRBD1. The trim removed 4 bases at V and 8 bases at J, leaving 13 bases unmatched. The CDR3 has 16 residues. Looked up from germline, CDR1 is SGHRS and CDR2 is YFSETQ. The CDR3 region is CASSLTPGQGTHEQFF. The CDR3 DNA sequence: TGCGCCAGCAGCCTGACGCCGGGACAGGGCACCCATGAGCAGTTCTTC.

This clonotype was counted only a few times. The chain recombines TRBV28 with TRBJ2-1; TRBD1 or TRBD2 may be the D gene (5 bases each). Looked up from germline, CDR1 is MDHEN and CDR2 is SYDVKM. V gave up 5 bases and J gave up 7 bases, with 15 bases separating them. The CDR3 totals 14 residues. CDR3 sequence (DNA): TGTGCCAGCAGTAAGTCAAGGGACGGGAATGAGCAGTTCTTC. It translates to CASSKSRDGNEQFF.

This clonotype was seen a handful of times. This chain links TRBV27 with TRBJ2-7; 8 nucleotides match TRBD2. The J segment lost 2 bases and the V segment lost 6 bases, leaving 9 bases of the junction unmatched. The CDR3 loop spans 15 amino acids. CDR1 and CDR2 (germline): MNHEY, SMNVEV (reference sequence). CDR3 sequence reads: CASSRTSISPYEQYF. The CDR3 DNA follows: TGTGCCAGCAGCCGGACTAGCATAAGCCCCTACGAGCAGTACTTC.

DNA for the CDR3: TGTGCCAGCAGTTCTCGACAGGTTGGGAACACTGAAGCTTTCTTT. Protein product: CASSSRQVGNTEAFF. This chain connects TRBV27 to TRBJ1-1, with D possibly being TRBD1 (6 bases). The CDR3 is made up of 15 amino acids. Germline CDR1 and CDR2: MNHEY and SMNVEV (reference sequence). Trimming pared 4 bases from V and 1 base from J, leaving 13 bases between.

The table lists this clonotype with many counts. The chain has TRBV18 and TRBJ1-4; D not certain. Trimming shortened V by 6 bases and J by 0 bases, and 8 bases separated the two germline ends. Looked up from germline, CDR1 is KGHSH and CDR2 is LQKENI. The CDR3 runs to 14 residues. As DNA, the CDR3 is TGTGCCAGCTCGCCTACTGCAACTAATGAAAAACTGTTTTTT. Its translation: CASSPTATNEKLFF. Full variable domain (rest looked up from reference TRBV18 and TRBJ1-4): NAGVMQNPRHLVRRRGQEARLRCSPMKGHSHVYWYRQLPEEGLKFMVYLQKENIIDESGMPKERFSAEFPKEGPSILRIQQVVRGDSAAYFCASSPTATNEKLFFGSGTQLSVL.

This sequence joins TRBV29-1 and TRBJ2-1; D tentatively fits TRBD1 or TRBD2 (6 bases each). This CDR3 contains 14 residues. V was cut by 7 bases and J by 5 bases, with 18 bases left in between. CDR1 and CDR2 from the germline V gene are SQVTM and ANQGSEA. The CDR3 is CSAPKGGWNNEQFF. CDR3 nucleotides: TGCAGCGCACCCAAGGGGGGCTGGAACAATGAGCAGTTCTTC.

A single count supports this clonotype. The genes are TRBV18 and TRBJ2-1, with D possibly TRBD1 on 6 matching bases. The CDR3 contains 12 residues. V lost 5 bases, J lost 8 bases, and 10 bases lay in between. Germline V gene lookup returns CDR1 KGHSH and CDR2 LQKENI. The CDR3 protein is CASSSQGYEQFF. For the CDR3, the DNA is TGTGCCAGCTCATCACAGGGTTATGAGCAGTTCTTC.

This clonotype was found many times. V and J are TRBV12-3 or TRBV12-4 and TRBJ2-2; possible D gene TRBD2, 6 bases. Trimming shortened V by 3 bases and J by 6 bases, and 17 bases separated the two germline ends. The CDR3 covers 16 residues. CDR3 nucleotides: TGTGCCAGCAGTTTCCATCGGAGGGCAGGCGCCGGGGAGCTGTTTTTT. The encoded protein is CASSFHRRAGAGELFF.

The V and J genes are TRBV12-3 or TRBV12-4 and TRBJ1-1, with TRBD1 matching 12 bases. Trimming cost V 2 bases and J 10 bases; bases outside gene matches: 8. This CDR3 has 15 residues. The CDR3, as DNA: TGTGCCAGCAGTTTACTCGGGACAGGGGGCAGCGGAGCTTTCTTT. Its protein is CASSLLGTGGSGAFF.

This clonotype was observed at least ten times. The J gene is TRBJ2-1, the V gene TRBV24-1, with D possibly being TRBD1 (5 bases). Trimming removed 5 bases at V and 7 bases at J, with 8 bases between. Germline V gene lookup returns CDR1 KGHDR and CDR2 SFDVKD. The CDR3 extends over 12 amino acids. The CDR3 nucleotides read TGTGCCACCAGTGTATCAGGGAATGAGCAGTTCTTC. Its translation: CATSVSGNEQFF.